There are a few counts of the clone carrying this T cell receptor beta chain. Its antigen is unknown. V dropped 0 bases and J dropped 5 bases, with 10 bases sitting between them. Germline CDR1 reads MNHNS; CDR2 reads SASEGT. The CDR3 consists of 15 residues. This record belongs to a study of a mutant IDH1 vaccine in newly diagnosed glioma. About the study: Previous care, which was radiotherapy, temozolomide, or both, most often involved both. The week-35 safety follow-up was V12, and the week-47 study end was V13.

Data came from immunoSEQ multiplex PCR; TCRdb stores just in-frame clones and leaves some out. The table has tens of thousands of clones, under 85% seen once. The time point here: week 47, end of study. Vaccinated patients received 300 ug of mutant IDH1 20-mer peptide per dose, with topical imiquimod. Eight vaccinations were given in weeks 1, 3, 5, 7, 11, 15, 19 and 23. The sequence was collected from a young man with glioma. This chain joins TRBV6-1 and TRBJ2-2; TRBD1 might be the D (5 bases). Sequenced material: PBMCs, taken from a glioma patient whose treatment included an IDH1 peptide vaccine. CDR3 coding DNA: TGTGCCAGCAGTGAAGCCCAGGGATTTACCGGGGAGCTGTTTTTT. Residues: CASSEAQGFTGELFF.